This T cell receptor beta chain was recorded in a study of monozygotic twins with inflammatory bowel disease. About this clonotype itself: Its antigen remains unidentified.

Study-wide results and limits: Heterogeneous immunosuppressive treatment regimens may have introduced variability into patient repertoires. Among the T cells, different subtypes could not be distinguished.

Template switching was used to attach UMIs, which incorporated a 6-nucleotide sample barcode. TCRdb re-called the 5' RACE reads and gives one entry per CDR3 protein, without DNA. The ten top clones account for over 2.5%, within a sample of about 170,000 distinct CDR3 sequences. The sample comprised blood. This receptor was identified in a human donor with ulcerative colitis or Crohn's disease, or a healthy co-twin of an affected twin (not recorded which).

CDR3 loop: CASSPWMDNEQFF. This chain connects TRBV18 to TRBJ2-1. The CDR3 contains 13 residues. Germline V CDR1 and CDR2: KGHSH, LQKENI.